This T cell receptor (beta chain) appears in the sequencing data of a study of shared clonotypes between healthy human individuals. Study-wide points: Among donors, sharing of clonotypes was expected to be affected by sequencing depth.

As for this clone: Its specificity is unknown.

CDR3 size: 13 residues. Germline CDR1 reads SQVTM; CDR2 reads ANQGSEA. V lost 0 bases to trimming and J lost 3 bases, with 8 bases between them. Profiling relied on immunoSEQ multiplex PCR, and the TCRdb table lists in-frame clones only, not all of them. Among roughly 660,000 clones listed, 90% were seen once. The chain has TRBV29-1 and TRBJ1-1; D unclear. The clonotype was recovered from a man aged 18 to 30 in good health. Some clones in this sample may be carry-over from other donors' samples. The sample taken for sequencing was memory CD8+ T cells from PBMCs. Subset of the sample: CD45RO+ cells pooled with CCR7-negative TemRA cells. The CDR3 bases are TGCAGCGTTGAAGATCGGGGATACACTGAAGCTTTCTTT. Protein sequence: CSVEDRGYTEAFF.